This T cell receptor beta chain was obtained from a study of blood T cell repertoires in COVID-19. Study as a whole: Specimens from acute and convalescent COVID-19 originated in the United States, Italy and Spain. Nucleic acid was either cDNA or gDNA, and it came from T cells, B-cell-depleted T cells, or PBMCs.

The V gene's germline CDR1 is SGHTA and CDR2 FQGTGA. The CDR3 runs 18 residues. J lost 6 bases, V lost 3 bases, and 13 bases had no gene match. Assay used: immunoSEQ multiplex PCR; TCRdb lists only in-frame clones, some missing. The sample contains 55,000 to 80,000 clones, more than 70% of which appear only once. The chain joins TRBV7-3 to TRBJ2-3; 12 bases map to TRBD2. Specimen: peripheral blood. The TCR originated in a man between 50 and 59 years old with active COVID-19. The CDR3 protein is CASSLGTSGRISADTQYF. CDR3 bases: TGTGCCAGCAGCTTGGGAACTAGCGGGAGGATCTCGGCGGATACGCAGTATTTT. The full variable domain, in which reference TRBV7-3 and TRBJ2-3 provide the parts outside the CDR3, is GAGVSQTPSNKVTEKGKYVELRCDPISGHTALYWYRQSLGQGPEFLIYFQGTGAADDSGLPNDRFFAVRPEGSVSTLKIQRTERGDSAVYLCASSLGTSGRISADTQYFGPGTRLTVL.